A selection of T cell receptor beta chains follows, all from one sample in a study of Graves' ophthalmopathy and Graves' hyperthyroidism. TCRdb recomputed calls from the multiplex PCR reads with MiXCR, one row per CDR3 protein. Among about 740,000 distinct CDR3 sequences listed, 40% were seen once. The sequenced sample consisted of peripheral blood. The source of these receptors is an adult man with Graves' ophthalmopathy. CDR3s include the opening cysteine and the closing phenylalanine or tryptophan. Each record gives: V gene, CDR3 length, CDR3 protein.

V gene: TRBV7-2; CDR3 length: 15; CDR3 protein: CASSLAGQWREKLFF
V gene: TRBV5-1; CDR3 length: 16; CDR3 protein: CASSLGASGATYEQYF
V gene: TRBV19; CDR3 length: 15; CDR3 protein: CASSIGLRYTGELFF
V gene: TRBV7-2; CDR3 length: 14; CDR3 protein: CASSPRGTGGVGYF
V gene: TRBV2; CDR3 length: 14; CDR3 protein: CASSERQTTYEQYF
V gene: TRBV29-1; CDR3 length: 16; CDR3 protein: CSVEGGTGGTNYGYTF
V gene: TRBV25-1; CDR3 length: 12; CDR3 protein: CASSWNGAGYTF
V gene: TRBV12-3/TRBV12-4; CDR3 length: 8; CDR3 protein: CPRDTQYF
V gene: TRBV29-1; CDR3 length: 13; CDR3 protein: CSAGGGTDGEQYF
V gene: TRBV10-3; CDR3 length: 16; CDR3 protein: CASSYSRLGTNTEAFF
V gene: TRBV6-4; CDR3 length: 16; CDR3 protein: CASSQRAGTMNTEAFF